This T cell receptor (beta chain) derives from a study of T cells after posttransplantation cyclophosphamide (dated by TCRdb to 2016 to 2017). As for the study more broadly: T cell repertoire reconstitution was tracked by TRB sequencing after myeloablative bone marrow transplantation in which posttransplantation cyclophosphamide was used as GVHD prophylaxis. In 3 patients, TRB sequencing was also performed on up to about 3 more blood samples taken 2 to 5.2 years after transplant, and in a handful of patients, pretransplant blood was also TRB-sequenced. Public TRB sequences were checked against a database of over 3,500 sequences associated with responses to pathogens, tumor antigens, self-antigens and alloantigens. Because TRA and TRB clonality were tightly correlated in several samples, subsequent TCR analyses were focused on TRB only. Blood from all 35 or so PTCy patients with 1-year posttransplant specimens was subjected to TRB sequencing. Antigen receptor sequencing was done on samples from around 32 PTCy-treated patients and from approximately 15 related bone marrow donors of those patients.

The PTCy-treated patients were drawn from a prospective, multi-institutional clinical trial. Peripheral blood and bone marrow mononuclear cells were isolated by Ficoll-Hypaque density centrifugation and were cryopreserved. Paper-wide results and their limitations: The TRB repertoires of T cells infiltrating skin or the GI tract showed only limited overlap with the TRB repertoires found in blood. Across approximately 41 patients, TRB clonality was highly associated with recipient CMV seropositivity and CMV reactivation, and PTCy diversity was similar to diversity in CNI/methotrexate controls. At 1-2 months, donor-recipient similarity was low but rose over the first year, and the later blood repertoires were often dominated by donor CD8+ memory clones.

This clone is medium-sized (0.01 to 0.1%) in its sample. Its target antigen remains unknown. Base quality data are lacking; no much larger clone is found one base away. The junction shows trimming of 5 bases on V and 8 bases on J, plus 22 bases between the germline ends. The CDR3 contains 15 residues, cysteine and phenylalanine counted. The kept DNA is CDR3 alone, 45 bases in frame from the first base. CDR1 and CDR2, looked up from the germline V gene (reference sequence), are PRHDT and FYEKMQ. Genomic DNA was used for TRB sequencing, which was performed with the immunoSEQ assay at survey resolution or with the hsTCRB kit. The study's processing was this. The immunoSEQ software was used for initial read processing, and the LymphoSeq R package was used for repertoire analyses. For each TRB dataset, clonality was calculated as 1 minus normalized Shannon entropy, and the Gini coefficient was computed as well. To infer phenotypes in unsorted samples, TRB sequences from sorted subsets of the recipient or donor were mapped onto unsorted samples from the same recipient. As stored in TCRdb, this immuneACCESS dataset retains in-frame rearrangements with V and J assigned. A fraction of the clones does not appear; measured against another copy, unresolved V genes explain less than half of the discrepancy, and the remainder lacks a known reason. V and J calls and clone size are given by that table; D and trimming were obtained from the DNA. This sample is represented by 50,000 to 55,000 clones; about 86% of them were singletons. Clones ranked in the top ten supply approximately 2.8% of the sample.

The source is a man aged 30 to 45 with a blood cancer, CMV-positive, and with a related stem cell donor. Material for sequencing was PBMCs. The chain was built from TRBV13 and TRBJ2-7; 5 matching bases give a weak D call of TRBD2. In nucleotides, the sequence is TGTGCCAGCAGCCCGAGCCCGAGCGGTACTTACAAGCAGTACTTC. This yields the protein CASSPSPSGTYKQYF. Reference TRBV13 and TRBJ2-7 genes cover what lies past the CDR3, so the full variable domain is AAGVIQSPRHLIKEKRETATLKCYPIPRHDTVYWYQQGPGQDPQFLISFYEKMQSDKGSIPDRFSAQQFSDYHSELNMSSLELGDSALYFCASSPSPSGTYKQYFGPGTRLTVT.